A selection of T cell receptor beta chains follows, all from one sample in a study of Ad26.COV2.S vaccination and SARS-CoV-2 variants. Sequencing used immunoSEQ multiplex PCR; TCRdb keeps in-frame clones, though not all of them. The sample carries a few hundred thousand clones, 92% recorded once. The sample here was peripheral blood, taken in a trial of Ad26.COV2.S vaccine versus placebo. Every receptor here comes from a person between 18 and 65 years old who received the Ad26.COV2.S COVID-19 vaccine or a placebo. CDR3s leave out the opening cysteine and the closing phenylalanine or tryptophan. The order of the fields is CDR3 length, V gene, J gene, clone size, CDR3 protein. Expanded clones are given a class, and other clones once, few, many or no size at all.

>17|TRBV27|TRBJ2-7|-
ASSSLVRPQARISYEQY
>10|TRBV29-1|TRBJ1-1|-
SVGTGDTEAF
>11|TRBV5-5|TRBJ1-1|-
ASSLAGHTEAF
>12|TRBV5-1|TRBJ1-1|-
ASSYRGGDTEAF
>10|TRBV29-1|TRBJ2-2|-
SVSFGTGELF
>10|TRBV29-1|TRBJ1-1|-
SGGQPNTEAF
>12|TRBV5-1|TRBJ1-2|-
ASSLGTANYGYT
>14|TRBV27|TRBJ2-7|-
ASSLSSSLVGYEQY
>13|TRBV5-4|TRBJ2-5|-
ASSLPGGGLETQY
>13|TRBV6-5|TRBJ1-1|-
ASTRTGVRNTEAF
>12|TRBV19|TRBJ1-6|few
ASTDDRAYSPLH
>15|TRBV5-4|TRBJ2-2|-
ASSLGSRGANTGELF
>13|TRBV19|TRBJ1-1|-
ASSMGDRVDTEAF
>11|TRBV7-6|TRBJ1-1|-
ASSWRSNTEAF
>12|TRBV11-2|TRBJ2-7|-
ASSLGSGSYEQY
>11|TRBV9|TRBJ2-5|-
ASSAQGQETQY
>11|TRBV5-1|TRBJ2-7|-
ASSLGANYEQY
>11|TRBV12-3/TRBV12-4|TRBJ2-5|once
ASSKRAEETQY
>11|TRBV11-3|TRBJ1-6|-
ASSLAPNSPLH
>13|TRBV4-1|TRBJ1-2|-
ASSRRLGQHYGYT
>13|TRBV5-4|TRBJ1-1|-
ASRKDRTSQTEAF
>10|TRBV29-1|TRBJ1-2|-
SALSANYGYT
>12|TRBV21-1|TRBJ2-7|-
ASSKAHSSYEQY
>10|TRBV30|TRBJ2-7|-
AWSVGVYEQY
>13|TRBV18|TRBJ2-7|-
ASSPPGGGANEQY
>13|TRBV27|TRBJ1-2|-
ASSLGIRGGDGYT
>13|TRBV6-5|TRBJ2-7|-
ASRDREFPLYEQY
>12|TRBV30|TRBJ1-2|few
AWSLQGAFGGYT
>13|TRBV4-3|TRBJ2-3|-
ASSLGGVRADTQY
>12|TRBV2|TRBJ2-5|-
ASRPTRAGETQY
>13|TRBV10-2|TRBJ1-3|-
ASRGEGGSGNTIY
>12|TRBV2|TRBJ2-7|-
ASTQDRGTYEQY
>16|TRBV11-3|TRBJ2-3|-
ASSLVGKTSGGTDTQY
>10|TRBV9|TRBJ2-3|-
ASSVALDTQY
>13|TRBV28|TRBJ2-7|once
ASSSQRGPNYEQY
>13|TRBV5-6|TRBJ2-7|once
ASSLTGTGQYEQY
>13|TRBV3-1/TRBV3-2|TRBJ2-3|-
ASSRTDGSTDTQY
>13|TRBV18|TRBJ1-3|-
ASSPPSSPGGTIY
>14|TRBV7-2|TRBJ2-5|-
ASSLGLAGAQETQY
>15|TRBV10-2|TRBJ2-3|-
ASSEWVWTSSTDTQY
>12|TRBV11-2|TRBJ2-5|-
ASSPGQGQETQY
>13|TRBV2|TRBJ2-3|-
ASSPGLAGLDTQY
>11|TRBV11-2|TRBJ1-1|once
ASSLVVNLWAF
>14|TRBV5-1|TRBJ1-2|-
ASSWGRDGVNYGYT
>13|TRBV2|TRBJ1-5|-
ASSALRSDNQPQH
>13|TRBV9|TRBJ2-7|-
ASSVEDSSSYEQY
>11|TRBV6-5|TRBJ1-2|-
ASPALQGYGYT
>14|TRBV7-8|TRBJ2-3|-
ASSFYRIASGDTQY